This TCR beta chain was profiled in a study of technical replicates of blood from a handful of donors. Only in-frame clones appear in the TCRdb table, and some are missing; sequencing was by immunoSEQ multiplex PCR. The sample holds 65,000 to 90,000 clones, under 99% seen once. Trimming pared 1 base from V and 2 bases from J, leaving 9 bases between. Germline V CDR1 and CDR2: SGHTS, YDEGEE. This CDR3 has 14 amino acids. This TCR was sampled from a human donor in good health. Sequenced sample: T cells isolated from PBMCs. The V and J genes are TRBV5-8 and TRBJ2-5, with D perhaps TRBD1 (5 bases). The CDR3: CASSLRTIQETQYF. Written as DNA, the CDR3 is TGTGCCAGCAGCTTGCGGACAATTCAAGAGACCCAGTACTTC.